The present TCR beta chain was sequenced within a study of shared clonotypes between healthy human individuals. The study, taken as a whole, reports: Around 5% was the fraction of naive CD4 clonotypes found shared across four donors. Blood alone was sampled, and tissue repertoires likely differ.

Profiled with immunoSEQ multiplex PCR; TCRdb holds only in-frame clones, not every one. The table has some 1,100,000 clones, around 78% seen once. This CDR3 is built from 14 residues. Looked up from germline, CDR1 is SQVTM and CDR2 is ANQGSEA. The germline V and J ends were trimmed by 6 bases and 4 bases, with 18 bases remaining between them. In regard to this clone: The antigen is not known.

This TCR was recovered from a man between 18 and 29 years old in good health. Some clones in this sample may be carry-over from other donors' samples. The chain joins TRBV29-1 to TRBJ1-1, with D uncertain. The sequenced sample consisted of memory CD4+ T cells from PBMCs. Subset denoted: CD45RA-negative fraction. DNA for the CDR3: TGCAGCGTACTGGGCGGAGAGGGCAGCACTGAAGCTTTCTTT. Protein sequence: CSVLGGEGSTEAFF.